A single sample is the source of the 9 T cell receptor beta chains below, sequenced in a study of blood T cell repertoires in COVID-19. Libraries were prepared by immunoSEQ multiplex PCR; TCRdb keeps only in-frame clonotypes and omits some of them. In the table there are more than 200,000 clones, roughly 80% of which are singletons. The source material was peripheral blood. The receptors here all came from a man in his 60s with acute or convalescent COVID-19.

The rearrangement uses TRBV24-1 and TRBJ2-7; TRBD1 aligns across 7 bases. Looked up from germline, CDR1 is KGHDR and CDR2 is SFDVKD. V was clipped by 9 bases and J by 6 bases; unmatched bases: 13. The CDR3 is 14 residues long. The CDR3, as DNA: TGTGCCACCGACGCAGGGACAGTCTTTAGCGAGCAGTACTTC. Translating gives CATDAGTVFSEQYF.

The V and J genes are TRBV27 and TRBJ1-4; D call uncertain. The germline V gene encodes CDR1 MNHEY and CDR2 SMNVEV (reference sequence). V lost 5 bases, J lost 7 bases, and 14 bases lay in between. CDR3 length: 14 residues. CDR3 nucleotides: TGTGCCAGCAGTCCACAAACGTATGGTGAAAAACTGTTTTTT. As protein: CASSPQTYGEKLFF.

The rearrangement links TRBV3-1 (or the pseudogene TRBV3-2) to TRBJ1-2; tentatively, D is TRBD1 (6 bases). The CDR3 contains 17 residues. V gave up 1 base and J gave up 2 bases, with 17 bases separating them. Germline lookup yields CDR1 LGHDT and CDR2 YNNKEL (reference sequence). The CDR3 protein is CASSQVATGILNYGYTF. CDR3 bases: TGTGCCAGCAGCCAAGTGGCCACAGGGATCCTGAACTATGGCTACACCTTC.

The chain combines TRBV20-1 with TRBJ1-5, with D unresolved. CDR1 and CDR2 from the germline V gene are DFQATT and SNEGSKA (reference sequence). V gave up 3 bases and J gave up 0 bases, with 6 bases separating them. The CDR3 is made up of 13 amino acids. The CDR3 spells CSASLSSNQPQHF. DNA for the CDR3: TGCAGTGCTAGTCTGAGTAGCAATCAGCCCCAGCATTTT.

Worth noting for this clone: Compared with germline, one end of the junction differs, possibly owing to a read error. The V call is TRBV5-4, the J call TRBJ1-2; 10 bases fit TRBD1. CDR1 is SGHNT and CDR2 is YYREEE in the germline V gene (reference sequence). The CDR3 length is 14 residues. CDR3 amino acids: CASSRDRGNNGYTF. The CDR3 DNA reads TGTGCCAGCAGCAGGGACAGGGGTAACAATGGCTACACCTTC.

This sequence joins TRBV9 and TRBJ1-2, with D possibly being TRBD1 (5 bases). This CDR3 contains 15 residues. V lost 0 bases to trimming and J lost 4 bases, with 13 bases between them. CDR1 and CDR2 from the germline V gene are SGDLS and YYNGEE. The CDR3 sequence: CASSVAAGSSYGYTF. For the CDR3, the DNA is TGTGCCAGCAGCGTAGCGGCAGGGTCGAGCTATGGCTACACCTTC.

This clone was seen more than once but under ten times. V usage is TRBV5-1 and J usage is TRBJ2-7; no firm D call. V was pared by 0 bases and J by 0 bases, with 7 bases between. This CDR3 is 14 amino acids long. Germline CDR1 SGHRS, CDR2 YFSETQ. CDR3 loop: CASSLASSSYEQYF. The CDR3, as DNA: TGCGCCAGCAGCTTGGCCTCCAGCTCCTACGAGCAGTACTTC.

This rearrangement joins TRBV24-1 to TRBJ1-2, with D perhaps matching TRBD1 (5 bases). CDR3 size: 14 residues. V was cut by 2 bases and J by 4 bases, with 10 bases left in between. CDR1 and CDR2 (germline): KGHDR, SFDVKD. CDR3 amino acids: CATSDYGRVYGYTF. The CDR3 coding sequence is TGTGCCACCAGTGATTATGGCAGGGTCTATGGCTACACCTTC.

The V and J genes are TRBV20-1 and TRBJ2-1; D possibly corresponds to TRBD2 (6 bases). The V gene's germline CDR1 is DFQATT and CDR2 SNEGSKA (reference sequence). V was cut by 3 bases and J by 6 bases, with 21 bases left in between. CDR3 length: 16 amino acids. CDR3 nucleotide sequence: TGCAGTGCTAGTTCCTCTGTCGGGACTGGGGGCAATGAGCAGTTCTTC. This encodes CSASSSVGTGGNEQFF.